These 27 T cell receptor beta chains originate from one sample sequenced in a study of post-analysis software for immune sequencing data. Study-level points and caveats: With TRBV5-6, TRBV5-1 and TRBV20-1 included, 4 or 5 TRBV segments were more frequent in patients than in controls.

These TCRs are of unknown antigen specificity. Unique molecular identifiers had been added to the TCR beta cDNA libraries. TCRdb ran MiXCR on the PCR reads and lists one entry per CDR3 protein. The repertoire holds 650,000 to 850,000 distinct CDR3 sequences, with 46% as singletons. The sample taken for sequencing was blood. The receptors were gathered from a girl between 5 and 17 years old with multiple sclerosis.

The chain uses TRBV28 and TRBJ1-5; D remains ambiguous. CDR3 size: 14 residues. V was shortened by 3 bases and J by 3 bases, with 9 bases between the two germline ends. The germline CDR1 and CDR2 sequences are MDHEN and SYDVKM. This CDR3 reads CASSFNGFNQPQHF. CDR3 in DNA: TGTGCCAGCAGTTTTAACGGATTCAATCAGCCCCAGCATTTT.

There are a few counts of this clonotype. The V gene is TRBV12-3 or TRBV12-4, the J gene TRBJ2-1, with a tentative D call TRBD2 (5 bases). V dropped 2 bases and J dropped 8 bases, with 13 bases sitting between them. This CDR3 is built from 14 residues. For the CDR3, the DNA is TGTGCCAGCAGTTTATTGCCGGGAAGGGATGAGCAGTTCTTC. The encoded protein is CASSLLPGRDEQFF.

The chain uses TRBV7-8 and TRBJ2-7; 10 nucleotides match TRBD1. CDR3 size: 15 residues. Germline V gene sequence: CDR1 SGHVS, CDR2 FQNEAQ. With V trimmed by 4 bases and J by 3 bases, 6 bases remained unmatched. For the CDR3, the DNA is TGTGCCAGCAGCTCAGGCGGACAGGGGGTCTACGAGCAGTACTTC. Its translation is CASSSGGQGVYEQYF.

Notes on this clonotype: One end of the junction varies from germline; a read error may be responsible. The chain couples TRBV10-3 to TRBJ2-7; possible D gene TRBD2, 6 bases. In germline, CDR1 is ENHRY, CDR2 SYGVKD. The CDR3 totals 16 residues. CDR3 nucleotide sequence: TGCGCCATCAGTGAGTCGACTCGGGACTCCCCCTACGAGCAGTACTTC. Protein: CAISESTRDSPYEQYF.

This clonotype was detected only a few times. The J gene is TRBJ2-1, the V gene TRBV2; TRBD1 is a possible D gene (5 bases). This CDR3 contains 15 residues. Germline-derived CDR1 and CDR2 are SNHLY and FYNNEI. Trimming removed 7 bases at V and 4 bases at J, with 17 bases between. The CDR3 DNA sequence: TGTGCCAGCATGCCAGGGCCCGGGCAGTACAATGAGCAGTTCTTC. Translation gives CASMPGPGQYNEQFF.

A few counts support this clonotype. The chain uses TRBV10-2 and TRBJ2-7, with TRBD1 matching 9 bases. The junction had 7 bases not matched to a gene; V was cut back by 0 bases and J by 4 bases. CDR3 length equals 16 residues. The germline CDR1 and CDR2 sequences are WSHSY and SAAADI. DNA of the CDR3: TGCGCCAGCAGTGAGTCGGGGACAGGGTTAAGGTACGAGCAGTACTTC. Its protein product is CASSESGTGLRYEQYF.

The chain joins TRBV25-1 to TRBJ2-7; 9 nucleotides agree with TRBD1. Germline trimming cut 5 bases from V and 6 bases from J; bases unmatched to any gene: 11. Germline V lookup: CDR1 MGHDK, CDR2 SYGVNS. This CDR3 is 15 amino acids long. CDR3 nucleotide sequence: TGTGCCAGCAGTTTCCTACAGGGGGCGGAAGGCGAGCAGTACTTC. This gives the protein CASSFLQGAEGEQYF.

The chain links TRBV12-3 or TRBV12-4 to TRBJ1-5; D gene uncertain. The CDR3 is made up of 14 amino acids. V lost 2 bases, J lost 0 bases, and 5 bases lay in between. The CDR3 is CASSLQYSNQPQHF. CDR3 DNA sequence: TGTGCCAGCAGTTTACAGTATAGCAATCAGCCCCAGCATTTT.

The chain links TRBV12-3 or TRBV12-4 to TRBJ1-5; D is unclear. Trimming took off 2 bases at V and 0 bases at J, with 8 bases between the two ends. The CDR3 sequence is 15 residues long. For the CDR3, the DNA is TGTGCCAGCAGTTTATACCCCGGTAGCAATCAGCCCCAGCATTTT. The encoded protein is CASSLYPGSNQPQHF.

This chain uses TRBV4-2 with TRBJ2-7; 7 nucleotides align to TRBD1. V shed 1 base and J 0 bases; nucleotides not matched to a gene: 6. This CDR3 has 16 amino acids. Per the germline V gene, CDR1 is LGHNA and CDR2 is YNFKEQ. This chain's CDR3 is CASSQAGAGGSYEQYF. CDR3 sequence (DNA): TGTGCCAGCAGCCAAGCTGGGGCAGGGGGCTCCTACGAGCAGTACTTC.

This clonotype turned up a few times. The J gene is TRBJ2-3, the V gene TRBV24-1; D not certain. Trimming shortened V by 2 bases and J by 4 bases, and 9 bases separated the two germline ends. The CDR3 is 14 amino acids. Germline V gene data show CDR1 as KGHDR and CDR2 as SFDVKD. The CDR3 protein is CATSDWRAPDTQYF. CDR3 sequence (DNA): TGTGCCACCAGTGATTGGAGAGCTCCAGATACGCAGTATTTT.

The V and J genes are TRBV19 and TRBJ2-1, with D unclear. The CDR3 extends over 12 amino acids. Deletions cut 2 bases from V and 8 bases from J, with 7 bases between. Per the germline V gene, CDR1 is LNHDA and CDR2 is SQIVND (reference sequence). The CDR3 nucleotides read TGTGCCAGTAGTATATCGGTCCATGAGCAGTTCTTC. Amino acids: CASSISVHEQFF.

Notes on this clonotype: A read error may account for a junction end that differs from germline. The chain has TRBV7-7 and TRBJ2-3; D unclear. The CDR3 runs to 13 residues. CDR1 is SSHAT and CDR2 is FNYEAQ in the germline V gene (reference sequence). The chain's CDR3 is CASSLVRAGTQYF. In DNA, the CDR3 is TGTGCTAGCAGCTTAGTCCGAGCCGGGACGCAGTATTTT.

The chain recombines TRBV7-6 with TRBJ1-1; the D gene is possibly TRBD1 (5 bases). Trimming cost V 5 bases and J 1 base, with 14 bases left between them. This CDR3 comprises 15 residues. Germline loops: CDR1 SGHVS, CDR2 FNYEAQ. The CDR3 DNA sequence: TGTGCCAGCAGCCCCTCCCGGGGGGAGAACACTGAAGCTTTCTTT. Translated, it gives CASSPSRGENTEAFF.

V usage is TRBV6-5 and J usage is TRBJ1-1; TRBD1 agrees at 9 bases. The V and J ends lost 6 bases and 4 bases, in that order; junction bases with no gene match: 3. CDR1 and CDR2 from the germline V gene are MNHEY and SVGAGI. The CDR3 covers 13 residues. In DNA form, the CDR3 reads TGTGCCAGCAGAGGGACAGGGTTCACTGAAGCTTTCTTT. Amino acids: CASRGTGFTEAFF.

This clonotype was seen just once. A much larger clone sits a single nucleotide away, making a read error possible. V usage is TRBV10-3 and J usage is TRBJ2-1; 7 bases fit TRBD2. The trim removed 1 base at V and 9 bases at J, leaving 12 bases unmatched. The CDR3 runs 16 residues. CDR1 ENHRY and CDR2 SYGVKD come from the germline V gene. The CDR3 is CAISEWGTNGITEQFF. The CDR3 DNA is TGTGCCATCAGTGAGTGGGGGACTAACGGGATCACTGAGCAGTTCTTC.

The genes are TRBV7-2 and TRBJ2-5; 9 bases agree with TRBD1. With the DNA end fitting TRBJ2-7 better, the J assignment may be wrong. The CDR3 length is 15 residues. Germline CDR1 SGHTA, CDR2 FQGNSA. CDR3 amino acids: CASSRGDREFGEQYF. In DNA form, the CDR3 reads TGTGCCAGCAGCCGCGGGGACAGGGAATTCGGCGAGCAGTACTTC.

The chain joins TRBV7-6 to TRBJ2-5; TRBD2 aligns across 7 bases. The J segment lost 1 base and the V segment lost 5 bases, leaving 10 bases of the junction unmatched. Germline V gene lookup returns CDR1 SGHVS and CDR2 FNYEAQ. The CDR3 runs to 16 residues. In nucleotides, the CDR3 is TGTGCCAGCAGCCGATCGGGGCTAGCGGCCCAAGAGACCCAGTACTTC. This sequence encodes CASSRSGLAAQETQYF.

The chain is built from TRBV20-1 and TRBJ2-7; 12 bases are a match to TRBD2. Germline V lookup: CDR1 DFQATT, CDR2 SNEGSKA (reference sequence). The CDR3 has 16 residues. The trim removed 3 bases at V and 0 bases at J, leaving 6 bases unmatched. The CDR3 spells CSASVGLAGSSYEQYF. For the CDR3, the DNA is TGCAGTGCTAGTGTCGGACTAGCGGGAAGCTCCTACGAGCAGTACTTC.

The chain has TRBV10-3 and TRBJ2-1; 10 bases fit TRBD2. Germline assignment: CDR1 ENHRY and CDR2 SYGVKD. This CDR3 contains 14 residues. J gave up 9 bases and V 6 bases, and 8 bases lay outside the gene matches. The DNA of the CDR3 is TGTGCCATCAGATCTAGCGGGAGTTTGGGTGAGCAGTTCTTC. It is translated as CAIRSSGSLGEQFF.

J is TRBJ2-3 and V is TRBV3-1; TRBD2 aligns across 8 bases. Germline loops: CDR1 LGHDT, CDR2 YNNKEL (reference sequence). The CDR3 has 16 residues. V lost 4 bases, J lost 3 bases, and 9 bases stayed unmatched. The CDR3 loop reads CASSPTSGWKTDTQYF. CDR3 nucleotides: TGTGCCAGCAGCCCCACTAGCGGATGGAAAACAGATACGCAGTATTTT.

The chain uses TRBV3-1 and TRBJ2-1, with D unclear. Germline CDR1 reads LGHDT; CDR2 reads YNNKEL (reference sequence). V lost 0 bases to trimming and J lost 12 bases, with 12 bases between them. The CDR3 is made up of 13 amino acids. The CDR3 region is CASSQEGRPRQFF. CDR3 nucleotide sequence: TGTGCCAGCAGCCAAGAGGGTCGGCCCCGGCAGTTCTTC.

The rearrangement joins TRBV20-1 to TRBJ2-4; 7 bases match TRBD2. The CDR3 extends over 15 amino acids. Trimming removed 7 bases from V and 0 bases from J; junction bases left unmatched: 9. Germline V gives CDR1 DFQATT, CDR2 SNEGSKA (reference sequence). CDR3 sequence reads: CSVGEGPLAKNIQYF. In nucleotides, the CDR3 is TGCAGTGTAGGGGAGGGACCACTAGCCAAAAACATTCAGTACTTC.

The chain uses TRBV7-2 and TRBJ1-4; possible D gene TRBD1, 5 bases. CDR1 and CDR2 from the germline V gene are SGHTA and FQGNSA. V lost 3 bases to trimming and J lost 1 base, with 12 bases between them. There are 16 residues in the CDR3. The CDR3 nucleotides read TGTGCCAGCAGCTTCGAATCAGGGATAACTAATGAAAAACTGTTTTTT. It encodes CASSFESGITNEKLFF.

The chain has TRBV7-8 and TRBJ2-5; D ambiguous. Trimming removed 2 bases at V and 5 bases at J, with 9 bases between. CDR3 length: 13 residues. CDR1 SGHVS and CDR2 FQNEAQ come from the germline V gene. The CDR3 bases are TGTGCCAGCAGCTTACGCCATTCTGAGACCCAGTACTTC. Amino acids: CASSLRHSETQYF.

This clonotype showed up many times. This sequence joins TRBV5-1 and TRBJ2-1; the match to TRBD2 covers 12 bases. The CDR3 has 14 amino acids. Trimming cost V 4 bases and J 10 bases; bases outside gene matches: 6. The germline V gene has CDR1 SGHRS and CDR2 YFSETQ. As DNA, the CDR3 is TGCGCCAGCAGCGTGACTAGCGGGGGCCTAGAGCAGTTCTTC. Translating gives CASSVTSGGLEQFF.

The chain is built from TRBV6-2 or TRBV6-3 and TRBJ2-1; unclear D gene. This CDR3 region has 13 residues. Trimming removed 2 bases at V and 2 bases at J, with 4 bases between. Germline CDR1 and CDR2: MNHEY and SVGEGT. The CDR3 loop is CASSYRTYNEQFF. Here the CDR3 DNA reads TGTGCCAGCAGTTACCGGACCTACAATGAGCAGTTCTTC.